This T cell receptor beta chain was identified in a study of PD-1 blockade in classical Hodgkin lymphoma. Study-level background: Nivolumab dosing for patients was 3 mg/kg, administered intravenously every 2 weeks. Broader study findings: Healthy donors reportedly exceeded newly diagnosed patients in baseline TCR diversity.

Between the trimmed V and J ends, which lost 3 bases and 4 bases, there was a span of 12 bases. There are 14 residues in the CDR3. Germline V gives CDR1 LNHDA, CDR2 SQIVND (reference sequence). Sequencing was performed with immunoSEQ multiplex PCR; in TCRdb, only in-frame clones are kept and a portion is missing. The table shows about 64,000 clones, with about 90% occurring only once. Time point given: cycle 4 day 1 (C4D1), after more than five weeks of nivolumab. All patients experienced relapse after autologous stem cell transplantation, and brentuximab vedotin exposure was variable. Note on this clone: The antigen remains unidentified.

This receptor was taken from a human donor with classical Hodgkin lymphoma. Source: peripheral blood mononuclear cells (PBMCs), taken before the fourth cycle of nivolumab. The V and J genes are TRBV19 and TRBJ1-2; possible D gene TRBD1, 5 bases. This CDR3 reads CASSIVEGVYGYTF. Written as DNA, the CDR3 is TGTGCCAGTAGTATCGTTGAAGGGGTCTATGGCTACACCTTC.